The 29 T cell receptor beta chains below all came from one sample that was sequenced in a study of shared clonotypes between healthy human individuals. Sequenced by immunoSEQ multiplex PCR; TCRdb stores in-frame clones only, minus some. The repertoire has about 2.4 million clones, approximately 93% of them found once; the top ten carry 0.36%. What was sequenced was naive CD4+ T cells from PBMCs. Regarding subset: CD45RA+ positively selected. These receptors came from a man younger than 35 in good health. Some clones in this sample may be carry-over from other donors' samples.

This sequence joins TRBV27 and TRBJ2-2; the D call may be TRBD1 or TRBD2 (5 bases each). Per germline, CDR1 MNHEY and CDR2 SMNVEV (reference sequence). V was pared by 6 bases and J by 2 bases, with 13 bases between. The CDR3 is 15 residues long. The CDR3 nucleotides are TGTGCCAGCAGCACGAGGGGAGCAAACACCGGGGAGCTGTTTTTT. This sequence encodes CASSTRGANTGELFF.

This clone has a single count. V and J are TRBV4-1 and TRBJ2-1; D not resolved. Trimming took off 2 bases at V and 0 bases at J, with 8 bases between the two ends. Germline CDR1 is MGHRA and CDR2 is YSYEKL. CDR3 size: 15 residues. The chain's CDR3 is CASSQIGSSYNEQFF. As DNA, the CDR3 is TGCGCCAGCAGCCAAATTGGTAGCTCCTACAATGAGCAGTTCTTC.

With regard to this clone: The sample carries other DNA sequences with the same CDR3. The chain uses TRBV29-1 and TRBJ2-3; weak D call: TRBD2 (5 bases). The CDR3 runs to 13 residues. Trimming stripped 4 bases from V and 2 bases from J, with 10 bases between. Germline V CDR1 and CDR2: SQVTM, ANQGSEA. The CDR3 DNA sequence: TGCAGCGTTGCGGGGATACTCACAGATACGCAGTATTTT. As protein: CSVAGILTDTQYF.

V gene TRBV18 combines with J gene TRBJ2-3; 11 nucleotides align to TRBD2. Germline V gene sequence: CDR1 KGHSH, CDR2 LQKENI. The length of the CDR3 is 15 residues. V gave up 1 base and J gave up 4 bases; unmatched junction bases: 1. This CDR3 is CASSPRSGRADTQYF. The CDR3 DNA sequence: TGTGCCAGCTCACCACGTAGCGGGAGGGCAGATACGCAGTATTTT.

In DNA, the CDR3 is TGTGCCAGCAGCTTTCCGGGACTAGCGGCACAAGAGACCCAGTACTTC. Translating it yields CASSFPGLAAQETQYF. The chain links TRBV5-4 to TRBJ2-5; the match to TRBD2 covers 11 bases. The ends lost 2 bases at V and 2 bases at J; junction bases unmatched: 5. The germline gives CDR1 SGHNT, CDR2 YYREEE (reference sequence). This CDR3 is built from 16 residues.

The chain recombines TRBV6-8 with TRBJ1-4; D gene uncertain. CDR1 and CDR2 (germline): MNHGY, SAAAGT. Trimming cost V 6 bases and J 5 bases, with 7 bases left between them. This CDR3 is 12 amino acids long. In nucleotides, the CDR3 is TGTGCCAGCAGCCGGAAGAATGAAAAACTGTTTTTT. Protein product: CASSRKNEKLFF.

The chain uses TRBV11-2 and TRBJ2-2; 7 nucleotides match TRBD1. CDR1 and CDR2 from the germline V gene are SGHAT and FQNNGV. The CDR3 sequence is 15 residues long. Trimming cost V 4 bases and J 4 bases; bases outside gene matches: 6. The CDR3 region has the DNA TGTGCCAGCAGCTCCGCAACAGGGGCCACCGGGGAGCTGTTTTTT. It codes for CASSSATGATGELFF.

J is TRBJ1-1 and V is TRBV6-5; TRBD1 might be the D (5 bases). Germline V lookup: CDR1 MNHEY, CDR2 SVGAGI. Trimming left V 3 bases short and J 4 bases short, with 15 bases between. There are 15 residues in the CDR3. CDR3 in DNA: TGTGCCAGCAGTTATTTTTCGGCAGGGAGCACTGAAGCTTTCTTT. Translation: CASSYFSAGSTEAFF.

The chain carries TRBV27 and TRBJ2-5, with 12 bases aligning to TRBD1. The CDR3 is made up of 15 amino acids. The germline CDR1 and CDR2 sequences are MNHEY and SMNVEV (reference sequence). V lost 1 base and J lost 7; bases outside the gene matches: 4. The CDR3 spells CASSLWGQGAGTQYF. CDR3 nucleotide sequence: TGTGCCAGCAGTTTATGGGGACAGGGGGCTGGGACCCAGTACTTC.

The rearrangement links TRBV18 to TRBJ1-2; TRBD1 agrees at 10 bases. From germline, CDR1 is KGHSH and CDR2 LQKENI. The CDR3 sequence is 13 residues long. Germline trimming cut 2 bases from V and 8 bases from J; bases unmatched to any gene: 2. The CDR3 DNA reads TGTGCCAGCTCACCAGACAGGGGGCGCGGCTACACCTTC. Translated, it gives CASSPDRGRGYTF.

V usage is TRBV5-6 and J usage is TRBJ2-5, with a tentative D call TRBD2 (5 bases). The length of the CDR3 is 13 residues. Germline values: CDR1 SGHDT, CDR2 YYEEEE. The V and J ends lost 2 bases and 7 bases respectively, with 12 bases between them. The CDR3: CASSFSPRGTQYF. The CDR3 nucleotides are TGTGCCAGCAGCTTCTCCCCACGGGGGACCCAGTACTTC.

This chain links TRBV28 with TRBJ1-2; no clear D. V was clipped by 2 bases and J by 3 bases, with 7 bases between them. Per the germline V gene, CDR1 is MDHEN and CDR2 is SYDVKM. This CDR3 spans 13 amino acids. Here the CDR3 reads CASSLPRHYGYTF. CDR3 bases: TGTGCCAGCAGTTTACCCAGGCACTATGGCTACACCTTC.

The chain is built from TRBV28 and TRBJ1-1, with no clear D. CDR1 is MDHEN and CDR2 is SYDVKM in the germline V gene. This CDR3 comprises 15 residues. V was trimmed by 5 bases and J by 3 bases, leaving 16 bases between them. The CDR3 DNA sequence: TGTGCCAGCAGTCCTCCCGGGGAATACTACACTGAAGCTTTCTTT. Protein sequence: CASSPPGEYYTEAFF.

This chain links TRBV5-4 with TRBJ2-1; D remains ambiguous. Trimming shortened V by 9 bases and J by 1 base, and 8 bases separated the two germline ends. The CDR3 is made up of 12 amino acids. CDR1 SGHNT and CDR2 YYREEE come from the germline V gene (reference sequence). In DNA form, the CDR3 reads TGTGCCACGCGGCCTTCCTACAATGAGCAGTTCTTC. Residues: CATRPSYNEQFF.

The chain joins TRBV19 to TRBJ2-1; 10 bases are shared with TRBD2. V was pared by 3 bases and J by 4 bases, with 6 bases of the junction left unmatched. Germline CDR1 LNHDA, CDR2 SQIVND (reference sequence). The length of the CDR3 is 16 residues. CDR3 DNA: TGTGCCAGTAGTATGTTCGGACTAGCGGAATACAATGAGCAGTTCTTC. It is translated as CASSMFGLAEYNEQFF.

This rearrangement joins TRBV5-1 to TRBJ1-6; D is uncertain. The length of the CDR3 is 17 residues. The V and J ends lost 3 bases and 0 bases respectively, with 13 bases between them. Germline V gene lookup returns CDR1 SGHRS and CDR2 YFSETQ. The CDR3 loop reads CASSYSSLSSYNSPLHF. CDR3 DNA: TGCGCCAGCAGCTATAGTTCCTTAAGCTCCTATAATTCACCCCTCCACTTT.

The chain uses TRBV7-3 and TRBJ2-7; the D gene is possibly TRBD1 (7 bases). The CDR3 covers 16 residues. Trimming removed 0 bases from V and 2 bases from J, with 14 bases in between. Germline V gene data show CDR1 as SGHTA and CDR2 as FQGTGA. CDR3 nucleotides: TGTGCCAGCAGCTTAACGGCAGGGGGAGGCGCCTACGAGCAGTACTTC. It encodes CASSLTAGGGAYEQYF.

Comments on this clone: Mismatch with germline at one junction end may stem from a read error. The identical CDR3 is also encoded by other nucleotide sequences in the sample. This chain connects TRBV18 to TRBJ2-7; D call uncertain. The CDR3 is made up of 14 amino acids. Germline CDR1 reads KGHSH; CDR2 reads LQKENI. Here the CDR3 reads CASSLPLAPYEQYF. The DNA for the CDR3 is TGTGCCAGCTCACTACCACTCGCGCCCTACGAGCAGTACTTT.

Regarding this clone: Additional DNA sequences in this sample encode the identical CDR3. This sequence joins TRBV28 and TRBJ1-2; perhaps TRBD1 as D (6 bases). CDR3 length: 13 amino acids. The V end was cut by 6 bases, the J end by 4 bases, with 12 bases between. Germline-derived CDR1 and CDR2 are MDHEN and SYDVKM. CDR3 coding DNA: TGTGCCAGCAGCCCAACAGGGTTCTATGGCTACACCTTC. This translates into CASSPTGFYGYTF.

The genes are TRBV28 and TRBJ1-5, with D possibly matching TRBD1 (5 bases). The CDR3 has 11 amino acids. Germline CDR1 is MDHEN and CDR2 is SYDVKM. The ends were cut back, 6 bases at V and 7 bases at J, with 7 bases in the middle. The CDR3 protein is CASSRDQPQHF. The DNA for the CDR3 is TGTGCCAGCAGCCGGGACCAGCCCCAGCATTTT.

The chain uses TRBV7-9 and TRBJ1-2; no definite D call. V was cut by 5 bases and J by 8 bases, with 21 bases left in between. Germline V lookup: CDR1 SEHNR, CDR2 FQNEAQ (reference sequence). The CDR3 runs to 15 residues. CDR3 coding DNA: TGTGCCAGCAGCCTAACTAATGGGGATCTGAACGGCTACACCTTC. This encodes CASSLTNGDLNGYTF.

The chain employs TRBV9 and TRBJ2-1; TRBD2 matches 11 bases. Trimming at V came to 5 bases and at J to 2 bases, leaving 6 bases not matched to a gene. This CDR3 is built from 16 residues. Germline CDR1 SGDLS, CDR2 YYNGEE. The CDR3 reads CASSTSGSPAYNEQFF. CDR3 DNA sequence: TGTGCCAGCAGTACTAGCGGGAGTCCCGCCTACAATGAGCAGTTCTTC.

The CDR3 here is CASSDGTSGTGELFF. Written as DNA, the CDR3 is TGCGCCAGCAGTGACGGCACTAGCGGTACCGGGGAGCTGTTTTTT. The chain links TRBV10-1 to TRBJ2-2; TRBD2 matches 8 bases. V lost 3 bases, J lost 5 bases, and 5 bases stayed unmatched. There are 15 residues in the CDR3. Germline V gene lookup returns CDR1 WNHNN and CDR2 SYGVQD (reference sequence).

The chain carries TRBV6-1 and TRBJ2-7; D may be TRBD1 (6 bases). Between the trimmed V and J ends, which lost 7 bases and 6 bases, there was a span of 10 bases. The CDR3 is 11 amino acids. The germline V gene encodes CDR1 MNHNS and CDR2 SASEGT. The CDR3, as DNA: TGTGCCAGCATCTGGGGGCCCGAGCAGTACTTC. As protein: CASIWGPEQYF.

V is TRBV19 and J is TRBJ2-7; 9 bases match TRBD1. Trimming cost V 6 bases and J 6 bases; bases outside gene matches: 12. This CDR3 has 15 amino acids. Germline V gene data show CDR1 as LNHDA and CDR2 as SQIVND (reference sequence). The CDR3 reads CASSIPGQGWGEQYF. In DNA form, the CDR3 reads TGTGCCAGTAGCATACCGGGACAGGGATGGGGCGAGCAGTACTTC.

CDR3 region: CASSLVYRDTEAFF. The CDR3 DNA reads as TGTGCCAGCAGCTTAGTTTACAGGGACACTGAAGCTTTCTTT. V and J are TRBV7-2 and TRBJ1-1; tentative D call: TRBD1 (6 bases). Germline values: CDR1 SGHTA, CDR2 FQGNSA. CDR3 length: 14 residues. V was trimmed by 1 base and J by 3 bases, leaving 9 bases between them.

This sequence joins TRBV30 and TRBJ1-1; 9 bases line up with TRBD1. Looked up from germline, CDR1 is GTSNPN and CDR2 is SVGIG (reference sequence). There are 13 residues in the CDR3. The V segment lost 5 bases and the J segment 6 bases; nucleotides outside the gene matches: 7. The CDR3 DNA is TGTGCCTGGGCGGGACAGGGAGGATCTGAAGCTTTCTTT. Translating it yields CAWAGQGGSEAFF.

The rearrangement uses TRBV18 and TRBJ2-7; D ambiguous. From germline, CDR1 is KGHSH and CDR2 LQKENI. With 3 bases removed from V and 0 bases from J, the gap between germline ends came to 15 bases. The CDR3 spans 16 residues. For the CDR3, the DNA is TGTGCCAGCTCACCCAGTCGGACGGTGGGCTCCTACGAGCAGTACTTC. Its protein is CASSPSRTVGSYEQYF. Combining the CDR3 with reference TRBV18 and TRBJ2-7 gives the whole variable domain NAGVMQNPRHLVRRRGQEARLRCSPMKGHSHVYWYRQLPEEGLKFMVYLQKENIIDESGMPKERFSAEFPKEGPSILRIQQVVRGDSAAYFCASSPSRTVGSYEQYFGPGTRLTVT.

The CDR3 region is CASSSSGRGIGELFF. For the CDR3, the DNA is TGTGCCAGCAGCAGTAGCGGGAGAGGGATCGGGGAGCTGTTTTTT. The chain links TRBV7-3 to TRBJ2-2; 9 nucleotides line up with TRBD2. V shed 5 bases and J 7 bases; nucleotides not matched to a gene: 8. This CDR3 region has 15 residues. Germline V gene data show CDR1 as SGHTA and CDR2 as FQGTGA.